This TCR beta chain was identified in a study of T-cell memory formation after mild COVID-19. Study results and caveats: Memory cells collected pre-infection included some clones that later responded, suggesting cross-reactive memory joined.

This clonotype was counted between two and nine times. Its antigen is not known. TCRalpha and TCRbeta libraries used 5'RACE with constant-segment primers and UMIs. A single record per CDR3 protein comes from TCRdb applying MiXCR to the 5' RACE reads. The table includes 200,000 to 250,000 distinct CDR3 sequences, over 15% detected once. This CDR3 is 15 amino acids long. Germline values: CDR1 SGDLS, CDR2 YYNGEE. V lost 4 bases, J lost 0 bases, and 12 bases lay in between. This clonotype was sampled from a man between 18 and 35 years old who had mild COVID-19 (a few samples of this study predate the infection). Cell type and time point are not known. Source material: PBMCs or a T cell subset sorted from them (not recorded which). V gene TRBV9 combines with J gene TRBJ2-3; D call uncertain. CDR3 sequence reads: CASSPHAVSTDTQYF. The CDR3 coding sequence is TGTGCCAGCAGCCCTCATGCGGTTAGCACAGATACGCAGTATTTT.